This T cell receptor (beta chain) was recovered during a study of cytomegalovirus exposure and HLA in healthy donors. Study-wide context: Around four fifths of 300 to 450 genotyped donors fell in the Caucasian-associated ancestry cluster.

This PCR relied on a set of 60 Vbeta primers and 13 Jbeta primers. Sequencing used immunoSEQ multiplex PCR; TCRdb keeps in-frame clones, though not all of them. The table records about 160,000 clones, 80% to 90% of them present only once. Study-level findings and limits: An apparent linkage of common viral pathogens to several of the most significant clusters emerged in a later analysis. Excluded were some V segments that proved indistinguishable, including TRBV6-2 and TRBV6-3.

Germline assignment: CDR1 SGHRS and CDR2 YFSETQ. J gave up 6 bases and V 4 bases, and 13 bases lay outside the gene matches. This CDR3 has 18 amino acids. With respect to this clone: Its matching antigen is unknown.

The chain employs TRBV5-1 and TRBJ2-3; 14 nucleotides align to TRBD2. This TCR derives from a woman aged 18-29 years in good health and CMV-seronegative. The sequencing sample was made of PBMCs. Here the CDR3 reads CASSDGLAGGSAGDTQYF. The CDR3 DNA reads TGCGCCAGCAGCGACGGACTAGCGGGGGGTTCCGCTGGGGATACGCAGTATTTT.